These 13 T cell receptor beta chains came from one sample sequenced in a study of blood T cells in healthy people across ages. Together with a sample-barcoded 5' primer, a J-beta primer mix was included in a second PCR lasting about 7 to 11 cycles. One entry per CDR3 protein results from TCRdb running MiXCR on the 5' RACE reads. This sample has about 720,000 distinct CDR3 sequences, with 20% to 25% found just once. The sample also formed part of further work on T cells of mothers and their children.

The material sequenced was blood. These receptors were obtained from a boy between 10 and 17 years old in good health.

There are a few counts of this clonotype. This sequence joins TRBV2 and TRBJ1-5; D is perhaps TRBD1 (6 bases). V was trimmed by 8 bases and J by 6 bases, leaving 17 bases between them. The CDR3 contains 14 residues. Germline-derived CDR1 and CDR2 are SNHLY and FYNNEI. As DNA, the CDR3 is TGTGCCAGCCGAGAATACAGGGAGGTTCAGCCCCAGCATTTT. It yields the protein CASREYREVQPQHF.

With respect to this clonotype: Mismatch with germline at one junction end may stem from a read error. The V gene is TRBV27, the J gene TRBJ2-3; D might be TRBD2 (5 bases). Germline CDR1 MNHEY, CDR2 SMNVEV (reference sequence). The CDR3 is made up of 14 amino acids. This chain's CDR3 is CASGLSSMMDTQYF. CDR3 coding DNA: TGTGCCAGCGGTTTATCTAGCATGATGGATACGCAGTATTTT.

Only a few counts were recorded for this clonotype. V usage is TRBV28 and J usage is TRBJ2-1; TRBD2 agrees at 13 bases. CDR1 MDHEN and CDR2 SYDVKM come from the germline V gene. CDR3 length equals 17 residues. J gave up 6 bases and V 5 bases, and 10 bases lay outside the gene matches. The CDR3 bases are TGTGCCAGCAGTCCGCAACTAGCGGGAGGGCCAGGCAATGAGCAGTTCTTC. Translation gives CASSPQLAGGPGNEQFF.

This chain's CDR3 is CASSSGLRMNTEAFF. In DNA form, the CDR3 reads TGTGCCAGCAGCTCTGGGCTGAGGATGAACACTGAAGCTTTCTTT. V is TRBV12-3 or TRBV12-4 and J is TRBJ1-1; D uncertain. Trimming pared 6 bases from V and 0 bases from J, leaving 14 bases between. The length of the CDR3 is 15 residues.

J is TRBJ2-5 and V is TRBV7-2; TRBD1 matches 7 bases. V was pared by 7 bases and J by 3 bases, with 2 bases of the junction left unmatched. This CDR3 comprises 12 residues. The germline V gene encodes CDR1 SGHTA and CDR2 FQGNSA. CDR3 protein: CASTQGEETQYF. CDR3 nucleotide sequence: TGTGCCAGCACCCAGGGGGAAGAGACCCAGTACTTC. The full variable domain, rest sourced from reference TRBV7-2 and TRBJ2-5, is GAGVSQSPSNKVTEKGKDVELRCDPISGHTALYWYRQSLGQGLEFLIYFQGNSAPDKSGLPSDRFSAERTGGSVSTLTIQRTQQEDSAVYLCASTQGEETQYFGPGTRLLVL.

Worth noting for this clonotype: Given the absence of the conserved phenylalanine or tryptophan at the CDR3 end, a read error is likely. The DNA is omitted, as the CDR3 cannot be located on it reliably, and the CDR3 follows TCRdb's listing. CDR3 protein: CSVRDGGNTETFS. This sequence joins TRBV29-1 and TRBJ1-1; TRBD1 is the table's D call, not checked against the DNA. The V gene's germline CDR1 is SQVTM and CDR2 ANQGSEA. Counting both end residues, the CDR3 totals 13 amino acids.

The CDR3 DNA reads TGCAGCGTTGATGGACTAGCGGGAGGGCTGACGGATACGCAGTATTTT. Translated, it gives CSVDGLAGGLTDTQYF. V is TRBV29-1 and J is TRBJ2-3; 15 positions match TRBD2. The germline gives CDR1 SQVTM, CDR2 ANQGSEA. V trimming: 3 bases; J trimming: 6 bases; junction bases outside the gene matches: 7. This CDR3 is 16 amino acids long.

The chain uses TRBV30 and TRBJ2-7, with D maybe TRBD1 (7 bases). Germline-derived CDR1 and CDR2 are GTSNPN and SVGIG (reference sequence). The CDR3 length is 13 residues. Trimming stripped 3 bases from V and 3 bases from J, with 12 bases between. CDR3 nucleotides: TGTGCCTGGAGCGGGGGACAGATCTACGAGCAGTACTTC. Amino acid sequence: CAWSGGQIYEQYF.

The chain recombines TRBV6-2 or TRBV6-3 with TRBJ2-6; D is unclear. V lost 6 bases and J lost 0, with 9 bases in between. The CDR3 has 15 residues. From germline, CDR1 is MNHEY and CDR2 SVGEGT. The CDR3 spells CASSRVNSGANVLTF. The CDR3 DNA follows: TGTGCCAGCAGCCGAGTGAACTCTGGGGCCAACGTCCTGACTTTC.

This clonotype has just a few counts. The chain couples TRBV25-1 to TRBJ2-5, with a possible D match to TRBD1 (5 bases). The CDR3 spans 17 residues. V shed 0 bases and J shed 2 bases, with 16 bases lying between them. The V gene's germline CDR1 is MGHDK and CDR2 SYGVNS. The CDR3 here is CASSEYTSLQGQETQYF. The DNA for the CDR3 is TGTGCCAGCAGTGAATACACTTCCCTCCAGGGTCAAGAGACCCAGTACTTC. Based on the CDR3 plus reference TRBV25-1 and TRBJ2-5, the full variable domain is EADIYQTPRYLVIGTGKKITLECSQTMGHDKMYWYQQDPGMELHLIHYSYGVNSTEKGDLSSESTVSRIRTEHFPLTLESARPSHTSQYLCASSEYTSLQGQETQYFGPGTRLLVL.

CDR3 DNA: TGTGCCAGCAGCTCGACAGGGGTGCGGGAGCAGTACTTC. Its protein is CASSSTGVREQYF. The chain uses TRBV12-3 or TRBV12-4 and TRBJ2-7, with 8 bases matching TRBD1. V lost 6 bases, J lost 7 bases, and 8 bases stayed unmatched. The CDR3 covers 13 residues.

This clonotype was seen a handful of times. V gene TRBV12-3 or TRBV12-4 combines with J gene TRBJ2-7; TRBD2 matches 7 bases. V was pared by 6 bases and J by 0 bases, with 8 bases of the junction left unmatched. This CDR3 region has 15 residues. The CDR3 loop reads CASSSSGALSYEQYF. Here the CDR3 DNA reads TGTGCCAGCAGCTCTAGCGGCGCCCTCTCCTACGAGCAGTACTTC.

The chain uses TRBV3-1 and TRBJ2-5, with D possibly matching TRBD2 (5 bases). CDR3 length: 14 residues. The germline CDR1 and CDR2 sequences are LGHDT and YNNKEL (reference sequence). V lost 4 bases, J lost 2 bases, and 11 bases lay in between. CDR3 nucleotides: TGTGCCAGCAGCCGCCCCAGCGGTCAAGAGACCCAGTACTTC. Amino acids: CASSRPSGQETQYF.